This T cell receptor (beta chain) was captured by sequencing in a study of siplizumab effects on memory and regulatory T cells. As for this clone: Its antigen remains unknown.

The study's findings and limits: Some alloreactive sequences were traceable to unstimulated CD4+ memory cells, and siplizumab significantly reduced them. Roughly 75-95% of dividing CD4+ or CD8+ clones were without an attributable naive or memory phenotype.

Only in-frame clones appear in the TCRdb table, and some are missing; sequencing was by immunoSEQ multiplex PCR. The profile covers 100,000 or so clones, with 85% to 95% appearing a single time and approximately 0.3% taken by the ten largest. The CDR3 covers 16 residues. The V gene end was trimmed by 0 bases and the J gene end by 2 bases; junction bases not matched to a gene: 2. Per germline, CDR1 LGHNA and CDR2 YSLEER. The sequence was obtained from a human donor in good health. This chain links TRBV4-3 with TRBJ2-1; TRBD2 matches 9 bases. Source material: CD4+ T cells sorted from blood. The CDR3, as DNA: TGCGCCAGCAGCCAAGATAGCGGGAGCCCCTACAATGAGCAGTTCTTC. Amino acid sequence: CASSQDSGSPYNEQFF.